The clone carrying this T cell receptor beta chain is medium-sized (0.01 to 0.1%) in the sample. Its antigen is not identified. Multiplex touch-down PCR with TRB-A/B primers amplified rearranged V-D-J TRB sequences. TCRdb re-derived calls from the multiplex PCR reads in MiXCR, one entry per CDR3 protein. Among about 1,200 distinct CDR3 sequences listed, 20% to 25% were seen once. Amplification of TCR beta used genomic DNA extracted from peripheral blood. These data come from a study of T cell repertoires in aging, cancer and after chemotherapy. About the research overall: Paired samples before and after chemotherapy came from chronic lymphocytic leukemia patients on fludarabine- or bendamustine-based regimens. Notes on the study in general: Across the chemotherapy interval, each cancer cohort showed higher median generation probability, suggesting thymic rebound.

The germline V gene has CDR1 MNHEY and CDR2 SVGAGI. The CDR3 totals 14 residues. Trimming cost V 0 bases and J 10 bases; bases outside gene matches: 5. The chain couples TRBV6-5 to TRBJ2-1, with 8 positions matching TRBD2. The receptor was isolated from a human donor with a blood cancer. The sequenced sample was blood. The CDR3 nucleotides read TGTGCCAGCAGTTACTCCGGCAGCGGGGGCGAGCAGTTCTTC. It codes for CASSYSGSGGEQFF.